A single sample is the source of the 20 T cell receptor beta chains below, sequenced in a study of CD8 T cells in Susac syndrome. The authors reverse transcribed roughly 0.5 to 1 ug RNA with random hexamers. TCRdb passed the immunoSEQ multiplex PCR reads through MiXCR, listing each CDR3 protein once. Among 100,000 to 150,000 distinct CDR3 sequences listed, about 93% were seen once. Sequencing was done on a sample of CD4+ T cells from PBMCs. These receptors came from a human donor in good health.

V and J are TRBV5-1 and TRBJ2-7, with 7 bases fitting TRBD1. CDR1 and CDR2 (germline): SGHRS, YFSETQ. V was clipped by 0 bases and J by 0 bases; unmatched bases: 3. This CDR3 has 15 amino acids. CDR3 DNA: TGCGCCAGCAGCTTGGCCCCAGGGGGCTCCTACGAGCAGTACTTC. Translated, it gives CASSLAPGGSYEQYF.

The chain uses TRBV9 and TRBJ2-3; no definite D call. The CDR3 runs to 14 residues. Germline V gene data show CDR1 as SGDLS and CDR2 as YYNGEE. Trimming stripped 2 bases from V and 0 bases from J, with 7 bases between. DNA for the CDR3: TGTGCCAGCAGCGTCCACAGCAGCACAGATACGCAGTATTTT. It codes for CASSVHSSTDTQYF.

The chain uses TRBV12-3 or TRBV12-4 and TRBJ2-2; D is ambiguous. The CDR3 has 11 amino acids. V was clipped by 6 bases and J by 7 bases, with 6 bases between them. CDR3 coding DNA: TGTGCCAGCAGAAAGAACGGGGAGCTGTTTTTT. Translating it yields CASRKNGELFF.

The rearrangement joins TRBV20-1 to TRBJ1-5; D is unclear. Between the trimmed V and J ends, which lost 3 bases and 6 bases, there was a span of 15 bases. Germline CDR1 is DFQATT and CDR2 is SNEGSKA (reference sequence). The CDR3 spans 14 residues. Here the CDR3 DNA reads TGCAGTGCTAGCTCCGCAGTAGGTAGTCAGCCCCAGCATTTT. Amino acids: CSASSAVGSQPQHF.

This clonotype is a singleton in its sample. This chain joins TRBV30 and TRBJ1-1; D remains unclear. V was clipped by 0 bases and J by 0 bases, with 11 bases between them. CDR3 size: 15 residues. CDR1 and CDR2 from the germline V gene are GTSNPN and SVGIG (reference sequence). The CDR3 nucleotides read TGTGCCTGGAGTGTACGGACCCTTTTGAACACTGAAGCTTTCTTT. This translates into CAWSVRTLLNTEAFF.

The chain is built from TRBV29-1 and TRBJ1-3; no reliable D call. The CDR3 is 15 amino acids. V was trimmed by 0 bases and J by 2 bases, leaving 11 bases between them. Germline V gene data show CDR1 as SQVTM and CDR2 as ANQGSEA. Here the CDR3 DNA reads TGCAGCGTTGAAGAATCGATAGGGCCTGGAAACACCATATATTTT. Translating it yields CSVEESIGPGNTIYF.

The CDR3 DNA reads TGTGCCAGCAGTTACTCTTCGGTTACGGAACAAAAACTGTTTTTT. Protein product: CASSYSSVTEQKLFF. J is TRBJ1-4 and V is TRBV6-5; no clear D. The V gene's germline CDR1 is MNHEY and CDR2 SVGAGI. Between the trimmed V and J ends, which lost 0 bases and 9 bases, there was a span of 14 bases. The CDR3 is 15 amino acids.

This sequence joins TRBV3-1 and TRBJ1-3, with 8 bases aligning to TRBD1. Germline CDR1 LGHDT, CDR2 YNNKEL (reference sequence). Germline trimming cut 1 base from V and 6 bases from J; bases unmatched to any gene: 2. This CDR3 has 14 amino acids. CDR3 loop: CASSQGTGPNTIYF. CDR3 DNA sequence: TGTGCCAGCAGCCAAGGGACAGGGCCAAACACCATATATTTT.

The rearrangement joins TRBV19 to TRBJ2-3; 12 bases match TRBD2. From germline, CDR1 is LNHDA and CDR2 SQIVND (reference sequence). V shed 5 bases and J 3 bases; nucleotides not matched to a gene: 3. This CDR3 contains 15 residues. The CDR3 reads CASSLAGGPTDTQYF. The CDR3 DNA sequence: TGTGCCAGTAGTCTAGCGGGAGGGCCAACAGATACGCAGTATTTT. The whole variable domain, filled in from reference TRBV19 and TRBJ2-3, reads DGGITQSPKYLFRKEGQNVTLSCEQNLNHDAMYWYRQDPGQGLRLIYYSQIVNDFQKGDIAEGYSVSREKKESFPLTVTSAQKNPTAFYLCASSLAGGPTDTQYFGPGTRLTVL.

The rearrangement joins TRBV30 to TRBJ1-3; D is ambiguous. Germline assignment: CDR1 GTSNPN and CDR2 SVGIG (reference sequence). V was cut by 0 bases and J by 0 bases, with 3 bases left in between. CDR3 length equals 13 residues. The CDR3 DNA sequence: TGTGCCTGGAGTGTAAGCTCTGGAAACACCATATATTTT. Its protein is CAWSVSSGNTIYF.

This clonotype was observed a single time. This sequence joins TRBV7-9 and TRBJ2-3; D is uncertain. The CDR3 has 12 amino acids. Germline lookup yields CDR1 SEHNR and CDR2 FQNEAQ (reference sequence). Trimming took 5 bases from V and 4 from J, leaving 7 bases between them. Here the CDR3 reads CASSAEADTQYF. In nucleotides, the CDR3 is TGTGCCAGCAGCGCTGAAGCAGATACGCAGTATTTT.

V usage is TRBV12-3 or TRBV12-4 and J usage is TRBJ1-1; 9 nucleotides match TRBD1. This CDR3 is built from 16 residues. The junction had 9 bases not matched to a gene; V was cut back by 3 bases and J by 4 bases. The DNA for the CDR3 is TGTGCCAGCAGTTTTGACCGGGACAGGGCCGGCACTGAAGCTTTCTTT. It specifies CASSFDRDRAGTEAFF.

This chain links TRBV5-1 with TRBJ1-2, with 7 bases that match TRBD1. The germline CDR1 and CDR2 sequences are SGHRS and YFSETQ. This CDR3 spans 14 amino acids. Trimming took 6 bases from V and 5 from J; bases not matched to a gene: 10. CDR3 DNA sequence: TGCGCCAGCACCTACTCCGGGACAGAATATGGCTACACCTTC. Its protein is CASTYSGTEYGYTF.

This chain's CDR3 is CASSMDTEAFF. The DNA for the CDR3 is TGTGCCAGCAGCATGGACACTGAAGCTTTCTTT. V gene TRBV6-1 combines with J gene TRBJ1-1, with unresolved D. The CDR3 loop spans 11 amino acids. With 6 bases removed from V and 3 bases from J, the gap between germline ends came to 5 bases. CDR1 and CDR2 from the germline V gene are MNHNS and SASEGT.

The J gene is TRBJ2-6, the V gene TRBV29-1; D may be TRBD1 (5 bases). Germline CDR1 and CDR2: SQVTM and ANQGSEA. This CDR3 spans 16 amino acids. With 4 bases removed from V and 0 bases from J, the gap between germline ends came to 13 bases. This CDR3 is CSVAGRAGSGANVLTF. The DNA of the CDR3 is TGCAGCGTTGCAGGCAGGGCAGGCTCTGGGGCCAACGTCCTGACTTTC.

This clonotype has only a few counts. The CDR3 DNA reads TGCGCCAGCAGCTTGGGGATGAACACTGAAGCTTTCTTT. Translating it yields CASSLGMNTEAFF. The chain couples TRBV5-1 to TRBJ1-1; no definite D call. Per the germline V gene, CDR1 is SGHRS and CDR2 is YFSETQ. The CDR3 covers 13 residues. Trimming removed 0 bases from V and 0 bases from J, with 3 bases in between.

The chain uses TRBV6-5 and TRBJ2-3; D unclear. The CDR3 runs 12 residues. The V end lost 5 bases, the J end lost 2 bases, and 5 bases lay between the germline ends. From germline, CDR1 is MNHEY and CDR2 SVGAGI. The CDR3 DNA sequence: TGTGCCAGCAGTCCCCACACAGATACGCAGTATTTT. This encodes CASSPHTDTQYF.

This clonotype was seen more than once but under ten times. The J gene is TRBJ1-1, the V gene TRBV4-3; D unclear. V gave up 1 base and J gave up 3 bases, with 3 bases separating them. The germline V gene has CDR1 LGHNA and CDR2 YSLEER. The CDR3 runs to 12 residues. The CDR3 loop is CASSQGDTEAFF. As DNA, the CDR3 is TGCGCCAGCAGCCAAGGGGACACTGAAGCTTTCTTT.

The chain links TRBV5-1 to TRBJ2-2; TRBD2 might be the D (6 bases). The CDR3 covers 14 residues. Germline CDR1 SGHRS, CDR2 YFSETQ. V lost 8 bases to trimming and J lost 3 bases, with 14 bases between them. The CDR3 coding sequence is TGCGCCAGTTTTAGCGGTTTCGACACCGGGGAGCTGTTTTTT. Protein: CASFSGFDTGELFF.

V and J are TRBV5-6 and TRBJ2-2, with D maybe TRBD2 (6 bases). The CDR3 length is 16 residues. The germline CDR1 and CDR2 sequences are SGHDT and YYEEEE. Between the trimmed V and J ends, which lost 3 bases and 5 bases, there was a span of 17 bases. CDR3: CASSWVSSVATGELFF. The CDR3 DNA reads as TGTGCCAGCAGCTGGGTGTCTAGCGTCGCGACCGGGGAGCTGTTTTTT.